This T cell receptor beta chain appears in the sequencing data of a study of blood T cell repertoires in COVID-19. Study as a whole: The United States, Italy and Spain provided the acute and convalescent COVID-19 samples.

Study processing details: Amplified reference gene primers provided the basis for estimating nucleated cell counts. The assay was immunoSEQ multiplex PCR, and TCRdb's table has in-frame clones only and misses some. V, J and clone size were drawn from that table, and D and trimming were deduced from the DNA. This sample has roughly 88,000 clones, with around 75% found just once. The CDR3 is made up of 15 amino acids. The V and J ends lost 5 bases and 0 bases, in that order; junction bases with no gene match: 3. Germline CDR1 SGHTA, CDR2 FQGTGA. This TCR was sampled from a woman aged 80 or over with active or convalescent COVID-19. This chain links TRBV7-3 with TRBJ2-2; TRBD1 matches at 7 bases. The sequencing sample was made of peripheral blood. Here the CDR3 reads CASSPGQANTGELFF. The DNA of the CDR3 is TGTGCCAGCAGCCCCGGACAGGCGAACACCGGGGAGCTGTTTTTT.